The 8 T cell receptor beta chains given below trace back to one sample, sequenced in a study of siplizumab effects on memory and regulatory T cells. Sequencing was performed with immunoSEQ multiplex PCR; in TCRdb, only in-frame clones are kept and a portion is missing. The data contain 98,000 or so clones, about 93% of them singletons. Sequencing was performed on Tregs sorted from blood. The origin of the receptors is a human donor in good health.

This chain joins TRBV29-1 and TRBJ1-2; no firm D call. Trimming stripped 5 bases from V and 2 bases from J, with 9 bases between. Germline-derived CDR1 and CDR2 are SQVTM and ANQGSEA. CDR3 size: 12 residues. The CDR3 loop reads CSVLELNYGYTF. CDR3 nucleotide sequence: TGCAGCGTTCTAGAGTTAAACTATGGCTACACCTTC.

The CDR3 DNA reads as TGTGCCAGCAGTGAAAGCGGGGGGGCTAATGAGCAGTTCTTC. Its protein is CASSESGGANEQFF. The V and J genes are TRBV6-4 and TRBJ2-1, with 10 bases fitting TRBD2. With V trimmed by 3 bases and J by 7 bases, 3 bases remained unmatched. Germline V gives CDR1 MRHNA, CDR2 SNTAGT. The CDR3 is made up of 14 amino acids.

The V call is TRBV2, the J call TRBJ1-5, with D tentatively TRBD1 (6 bases). Trimming shortened V by 5 bases and J by 1 base, and 12 bases separated the two germline ends. In germline, CDR1 is SNHLY, CDR2 FYNNEI. The length of the CDR3 is 15 residues. This CDR3 is CASSHDRRSNQPQHF. CDR3 nucleotide sequence: TGTGCCAGCAGTCATGACAGGAGGAGCAATCAGCCCCAGCATTTT.

The chain couples TRBV6-5 to TRBJ1-2; 8 nucleotides line up with TRBD1. CDR3 length: 13 amino acids. Trimming at V came to 5 bases and at J to 4 bases, leaving 3 bases not matched to a gene. The V gene's germline CDR1 is MNHEY and CDR2 SVGAGI. CDR3 sequence reads: CASSPQGVYGYTF. The CDR3 nucleotides are TGTGCCAGCAGTCCACAGGGGGTCTATGGCTACACCTTC.

The J gene is TRBJ1-6, the V gene TRBV30; 9 positions match TRBD1. V was pared by 1 base and J by 10 bases, with 11 bases of the junction left unmatched. Germline V gene sequence: CDR1 GTSNPN, CDR2 SVGIG (reference sequence). The length of the CDR3 is 16 residues. The CDR3 spells CAWSDPLQGASSPLHF. The CDR3 nucleotides read TGTGCCTGGAGTGATCCTCTACAGGGGGCATCGTCACCCCTCCACTTT.

In this sample, this clone turned up once. The chain recombines TRBV6-1 with TRBJ2-4; D gene unclear. Germline assignment: CDR1 MNHNS and CDR2 SASEGT. The CDR3 consists of 11 residues. Trimming stripped 2 bases from V and 8 bases from J, with 4 bases between. For the CDR3, the DNA is TGTGCCAGCAGTGAATGGGACATTCAGTACTTC. Protein product: CASSEWDIQYF.

The chain employs TRBV18 and TRBJ2-1, with TRBD2 matching 8 bases. This CDR3 region has 19 residues. Germline V gives CDR1 KGHSH, CDR2 LQKENI. J was trimmed by 0 bases and V by 4 bases; bases with no gene match: 14. The chain's CDR3 is CASSRPGLGLSRSYNEQFF. CDR3 bases: TGTGCCAGCTCACGACCGGGACTAGGCCTCTCTCGCTCCTACAATGAGCAGTTCTTC.

This chain connects TRBV11-3 to TRBJ2-1; 7 positions match TRBD2. Germline CDR1 SGHNT, CDR2 YENEEA. V shed 6 bases and J 1 base; nucleotides not matched to a gene: 6. CDR3 length: 15 residues. In DNA form, the CDR3 reads TGTGCCAGCAGTCGACCGGGACTATCCTACAATGAGCAGTTCTTC. Translating it yields CASSRPGLSYNEQFF. The full variable domain, its missing parts supplied by reference TRBV11-3 and TRBJ2-1, is EAGVVQSPRYKIIEKKQPVAFWCNPISGHNTLYWYLQNLGQGPELLIRYENEEAVDDSQLPKDRFSAERLKGVDSTLKIQPAELGDSAVYLCASSRPGLSYNEQFFGPGTRLTVL.